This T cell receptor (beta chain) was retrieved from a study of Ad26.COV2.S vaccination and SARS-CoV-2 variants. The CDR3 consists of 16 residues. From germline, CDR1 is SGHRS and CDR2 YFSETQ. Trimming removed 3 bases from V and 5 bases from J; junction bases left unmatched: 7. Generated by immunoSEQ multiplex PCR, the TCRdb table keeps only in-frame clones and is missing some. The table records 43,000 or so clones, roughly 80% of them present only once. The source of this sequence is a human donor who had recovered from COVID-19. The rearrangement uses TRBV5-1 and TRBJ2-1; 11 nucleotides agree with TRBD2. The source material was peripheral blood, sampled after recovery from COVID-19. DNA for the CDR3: TGCGCCAGCAGCTCAAGGACTAGCGGGCAGAACAATGAGCAGTTCTTC. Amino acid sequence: CASSSRTSGQNNEQFF.